This note documents a single T cell receptor beta chain sequence. Its antigen is currently unknown. The data originate from a study of cytomegalovirus exposure and HLA in healthy donors. The study, taken as a whole, reports: Despite most TCR sequences being rare, some public TCRs occurred in many donors. Later analysis identified around 15,000 TCR beta sequences associated with HLA alleles, using a false discovery rate threshold of 0.05. Earlier analysis looked at TCR beta V segments, and most were productive about 90% or about 30% of the time.

Donors counted as nominally healthy when sampled, yet unrecorded immune exposures were likely. The CDR3 is 15 residues long. V shed 0 bases and J 3 bases; nucleotides not matched to a gene: 3. The germline V gene encodes CDR1 LNHNV and CDR2 YYDKDF (reference sequence). Use of 60 Vbeta and 13 Jbeta primers characterized the PCR. Some clones are missing from TCRdb's copy, which holds only in-frame ones; the method was immunoSEQ multiplex PCR. The sample consists of about 140,000 clones, 70% to 85% of them appearing once. The rearrangement links TRBV15 to TRBJ2-7; the match to TRBD1 covers 9 bases. The TCR comes from a man younger than 40 in good health and CMV-seropositive. The sequenced sample was PBMCs. The CDR3 is CATSRDLGQGYEQYF. In DNA, the CDR3 is TGTGCCACCAGCAGAGATTTGGGACAGGGCTACGAGCAGTACTTC.